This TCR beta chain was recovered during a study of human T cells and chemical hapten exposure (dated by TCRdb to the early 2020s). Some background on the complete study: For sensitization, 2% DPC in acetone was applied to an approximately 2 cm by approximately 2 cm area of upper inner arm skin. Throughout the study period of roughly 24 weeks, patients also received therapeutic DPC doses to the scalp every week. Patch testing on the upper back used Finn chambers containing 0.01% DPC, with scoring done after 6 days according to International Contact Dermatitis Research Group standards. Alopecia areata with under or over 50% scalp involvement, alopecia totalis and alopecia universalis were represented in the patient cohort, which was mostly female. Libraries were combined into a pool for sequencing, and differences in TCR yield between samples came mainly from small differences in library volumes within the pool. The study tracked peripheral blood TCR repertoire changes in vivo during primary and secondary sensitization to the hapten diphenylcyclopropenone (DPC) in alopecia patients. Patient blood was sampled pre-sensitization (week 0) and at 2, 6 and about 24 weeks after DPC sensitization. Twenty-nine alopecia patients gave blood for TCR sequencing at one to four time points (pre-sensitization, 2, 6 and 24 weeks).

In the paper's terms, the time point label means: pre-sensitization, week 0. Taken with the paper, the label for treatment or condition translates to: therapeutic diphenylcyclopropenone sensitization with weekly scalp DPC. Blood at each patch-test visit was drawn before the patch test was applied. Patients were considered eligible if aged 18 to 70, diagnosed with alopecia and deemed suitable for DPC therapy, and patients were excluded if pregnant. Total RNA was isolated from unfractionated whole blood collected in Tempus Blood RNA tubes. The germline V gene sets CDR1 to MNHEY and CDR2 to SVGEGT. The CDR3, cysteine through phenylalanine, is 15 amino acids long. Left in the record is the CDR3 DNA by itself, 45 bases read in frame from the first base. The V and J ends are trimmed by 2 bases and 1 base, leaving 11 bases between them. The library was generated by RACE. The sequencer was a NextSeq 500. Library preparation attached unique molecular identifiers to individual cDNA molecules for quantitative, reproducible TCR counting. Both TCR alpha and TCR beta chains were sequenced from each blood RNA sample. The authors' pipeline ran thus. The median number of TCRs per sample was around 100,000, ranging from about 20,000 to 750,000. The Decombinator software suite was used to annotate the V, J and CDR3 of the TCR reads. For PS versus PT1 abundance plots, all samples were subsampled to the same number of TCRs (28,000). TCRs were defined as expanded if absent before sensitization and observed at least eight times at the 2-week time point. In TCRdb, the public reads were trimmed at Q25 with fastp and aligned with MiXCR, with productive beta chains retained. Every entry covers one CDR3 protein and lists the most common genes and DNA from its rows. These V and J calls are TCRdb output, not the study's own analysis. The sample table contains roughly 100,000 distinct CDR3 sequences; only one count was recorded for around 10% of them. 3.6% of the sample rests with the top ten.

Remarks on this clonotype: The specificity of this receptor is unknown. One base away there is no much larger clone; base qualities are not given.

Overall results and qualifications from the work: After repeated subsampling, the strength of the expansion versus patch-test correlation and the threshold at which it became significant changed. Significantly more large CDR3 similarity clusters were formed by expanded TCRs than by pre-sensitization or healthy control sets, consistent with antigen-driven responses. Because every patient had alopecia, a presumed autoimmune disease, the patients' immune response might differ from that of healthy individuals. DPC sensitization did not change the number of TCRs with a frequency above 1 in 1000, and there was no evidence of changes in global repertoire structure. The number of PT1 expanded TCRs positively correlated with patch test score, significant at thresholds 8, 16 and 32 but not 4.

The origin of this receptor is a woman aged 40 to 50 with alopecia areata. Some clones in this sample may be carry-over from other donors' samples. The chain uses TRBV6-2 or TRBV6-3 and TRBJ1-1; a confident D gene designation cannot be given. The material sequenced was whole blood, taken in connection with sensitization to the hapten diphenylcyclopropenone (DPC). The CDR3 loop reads CASSYKGPRNTEAFF. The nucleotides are TGTGCCAGCAGTTACAAAGGCCCCAGGAACACTGAAGCTTTCTTT.